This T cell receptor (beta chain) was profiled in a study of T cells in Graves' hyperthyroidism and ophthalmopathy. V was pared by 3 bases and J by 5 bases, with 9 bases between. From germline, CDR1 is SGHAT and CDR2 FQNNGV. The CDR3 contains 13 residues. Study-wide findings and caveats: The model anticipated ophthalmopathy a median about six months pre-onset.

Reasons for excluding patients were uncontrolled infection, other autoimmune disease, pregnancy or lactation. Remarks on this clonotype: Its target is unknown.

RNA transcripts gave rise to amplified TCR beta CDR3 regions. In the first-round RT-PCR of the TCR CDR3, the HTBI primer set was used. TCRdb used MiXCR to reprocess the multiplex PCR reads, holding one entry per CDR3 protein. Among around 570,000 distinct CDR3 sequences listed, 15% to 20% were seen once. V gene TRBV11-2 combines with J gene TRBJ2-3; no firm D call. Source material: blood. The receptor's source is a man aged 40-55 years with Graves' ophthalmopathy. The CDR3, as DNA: TGTGCCAGCAGCTTCGGATTGAAAGATACGCAGTATTTT. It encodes CASSFGLKDTQYF.